The 21 T cell receptor beta chains below were found in one sample sequenced in a study of blood T cell repertoires in COVID-19. TCRdb's table, derived via immunoSEQ multiplex PCR, lists solely in-frame clones and lacks some. The table includes 250,000 to 300,000 clones, around 84% detected once. Sequencing used PBMCs or T cells enriched from blood (not recorded which). The receptors were sampled from a man younger than 35 who had recovered from COVID-19.

The sample holds a few counts of this clone. The J gene is TRBJ1-1, the V gene TRBV5-1; 9 nucleotides align to TRBD1. V trimming: 2 bases; J trimming: 5 bases; junction bases outside the gene matches: 4. The CDR3 runs to 14 residues. The germline gives CDR1 SGHRS, CDR2 YFSETQ. CDR3 DNA: TGCGCCAGCAGCTTTACAGGGGGCATGACTGAAGCTTTCTTT. This translates into CASSFTGGMTEAFF.

The chain combines TRBV6-5 with TRBJ2-1; TRBD1 might be the D (6 bases). This CDR3 has 14 amino acids. CDR1 and CDR2 (germline): MNHEY, SVGAGI. The V end was cut by 0 bases, the J end by 13 bases, with 16 bases between. This CDR3 reads CASSYSRTVLLQFF. The CDR3, as DNA: TGTGCCAGCAGTTACTCGCGGACAGTCTTACTCCAGTTCTTC.

The V call is TRBV7-9, the J call TRBJ1-2, with D perhaps matching TRBD1 (5 bases). Germline V lookup: CDR1 SEHNR, CDR2 FQNEAQ (reference sequence). The V and J ends lost 5 bases and 0 bases respectively, with 10 bases between them. This CDR3 is 14 amino acids long. The CDR3 sequence is CASSLQGANYGYTF. For the CDR3, the DNA is TGTGCCAGCAGCCTACAAGGGGCTAACTATGGCTACACCTTC.

This sequence joins TRBV28 and TRBJ2-1; 9 nucleotides agree with TRBD2. V shed 2 bases and J 5 bases; nucleotides not matched to a gene: 13. The germline V gene encodes CDR1 MDHEN and CDR2 SYDVKM. The CDR3 is 18 residues long. Here the CDR3 DNA reads TGTGCCAGCAGTTTAACATTGAGGGGGACTAGCCCTAACAATGAGCAGTTCTTC. Translating it yields CASSLTLRGTSPNNEQFF. The full variable domain, rest sourced from reference TRBV28 and TRBJ2-1, is DVKVTQSSRYLVKRTGEKVFLECVQDMDHENMFWYRQDPGLGLRLIYFSYDVKMKEKGDIPEGYSVSREKKERFSLILESASTNQTSMYLCASSLTLRGTSPNNEQFFGPGTRLTVL.

The V and J genes are TRBV27 and TRBJ2-1, with 10 positions matching TRBD2. The V and J ends lost 2 bases and 7 bases, in that order; junction bases with no gene match: 11. The germline V gene encodes CDR1 MNHEY and CDR2 SMNVEV (reference sequence). There are 17 residues in the CDR3. CDR3 loop: CASSLTFPGLAFNEQFF. The DNA for the CDR3 is TGTGCCAGCAGTTTAACTTTTCCGGGACTAGCGTTTAATGAGCAGTTCTTC.

Only one count was recorded for this clone. The chain recombines TRBV2 with TRBJ1-1; TRBD1 might be the D (5 bases). Germline V lookup: CDR1 SNHLY, CDR2 FYNNEI. V was cut by 5 bases and J by 8 bases, with 9 bases left in between. CDR3 length: 11 amino acids. This chain's CDR3 is CASSRQGEAFF. In nucleotides, the CDR3 is TGTGCCAGCAGTAGGCAGGGAGAAGCTTTCTTT.

The chain employs TRBV6-6 and TRBJ2-2, with a possible D match to TRBD1 (6 bases). The germline V gene encodes CDR1 MNHNY and CDR2 SVGAGI (reference sequence). CDR3 length equals 14 residues. V gave up 2 bases and J gave up 6 bases, with 10 bases separating them. CDR3 protein: CASSYAGAAGELFF. Written as DNA, the CDR3 is TGTGCCAGCAGTTACGCAGGGGCCGCCGGGGAGCTGTTTTTT.

The rearrangement links TRBV15 to TRBJ1-4, with D possibly TRBD1 on 6 matching bases. Germline V lookup: CDR1 LNHNV, CDR2 YYDKDF (reference sequence). There are 15 residues in the CDR3. Trimming stripped 8 bases from V and 8 bases from J, with 21 bases between. CDR3 sequence reads: CATGQSPPYHEKLFF. Here the CDR3 DNA reads TGTGCCACCGGACAGTCGCCTCCATACCACGAAAAACTGTTTTTT.

This clone showed up just a few times. The chain couples TRBV27 to TRBJ2-1, with D possibly being TRBD1 (6 bases). V lost 1 base, J lost 0 bases, and 10 bases lay in between. Looked up from germline, CDR1 is MNHEY and CDR2 is SMNVEV (reference sequence). The CDR3 contains 16 residues. The CDR3 protein is CASSLYLDSSYNEQFF. In DNA, the CDR3 is TGTGCCAGCAGTTTATACTTGGACAGCTCCTACAATGAGCAGTTCTTC.

The chain recombines TRBV28 with TRBJ1-5, with 10 positions matching TRBD1. Germline CDR1 reads MDHEN; CDR2 reads SYDVKM. The CDR3 runs 18 residues. The V segment lost 6 bases and the J segment 1 base; nucleotides outside the gene matches: 12. CDR3 loop: CASRPPLGQGVSNQPQHF. DNA of the CDR3: TGTGCCAGCAGGCCGCCTTTAGGACAGGGGGTAAGCAATCAGCCCCAGCATTTT.

The chain is built from TRBV5-1 and TRBJ1-3; the match to TRBD1 covers 7 bases. J was trimmed by 6 bases and V by 3 bases; bases with no gene match: 6. Germline CDR1 reads SGHRS; CDR2 reads YFSETQ. CDR3 length equals 14 residues. The CDR3: CASSSWTGQNTIYF. The CDR3 region has the DNA TGCGCCAGCAGCTCTTGGACAGGACAAAACACCATATATTTT. Supplemented by reference TRBV5-1 and TRBJ1-3, the full variable domain reads KAGVTQTPRYLIKTRGQQVTLSCSPISGHRSVSWYQQTPGQGLQFLFEYFSETQRNKGNFPGRFSGRQFSNSRSEMNVSTLELGDSALYLCASSSWTGQNTIYFGEGSWLTVV.

The V and J genes are TRBV2 and TRBJ1-5; 7 bases line up with TRBD1. From germline, CDR1 is SNHLY and CDR2 FYNNEI. The trim removed 6 bases at V and 7 bases at J, leaving 9 bases unmatched. The length of the CDR3 is 14 residues. The CDR3 is CASRVHRGGQPQHF. The DNA of the CDR3 is TGTGCCAGCAGGGTGCACAGGGGCGGACAGCCCCAGCATTTT.

This clone appeared once. This sequence joins TRBV7-9 and TRBJ2-7; possible D gene TRBD2, 6 bases. V was clipped by 3 bases and J by 0 bases, with 12 bases between them. Per germline, CDR1 SEHNR and CDR2 FQNEAQ (reference sequence). The CDR3 loop spans 15 amino acids. CDR3 sequence reads: CASSFPGLPSYEQYF. The CDR3 DNA follows: TGTGCCAGCAGCTTTCCGGGACTGCCCTCCTACGAGCAGTACTTC.

The chain links TRBV7-8 to TRBJ2-3, with D maybe TRBD2 (6 bases). CDR1 and CDR2 from the germline V gene are SGHVS and FQNEAQ. The CDR3 has 16 residues. The V gene lost 3 bases and the J gene lost 1 base, with 14 bases spanning the gap. CDR3 DNA sequence: TGTGCCAGCAGCTTGGGGTCGGCTAGCGGCACAGATACGCAGTATTTT. As protein: CASSLGSASGTDTQYF.

The chain joins TRBV5-4 to TRBJ1-1, with TRBD1 as a possible D gene (5 bases). The germline V gene encodes CDR1 SGHNT and CDR2 YYREEE (reference sequence). This CDR3 contains 12 residues. V dropped 4 bases and J dropped 10 bases, with 14 bases sitting between them. The CDR3 spells CASSPRAGRAFF. The CDR3 bases are TGTGCCAGCAGCCCACGGGCGGGGCGAGCTTTCTTT.

The chain is built from TRBV7-9 and TRBJ1-2; 10 bases are a match to TRBD1. Germline lookup yields CDR1 SEHNR and CDR2 FQNEAQ (reference sequence). This CDR3 contains 15 residues. After removal of 3 bases from V and 7 bases from J, the junction contained 8 bases not matched to a gene. In DNA form, the CDR3 reads TGTGCCAGCAGCTTTGGGACAGGGGATGAGGTTGGCTACACCTTC. Amino acids: CASSFGTGDEVGYTF.

This chain joins TRBV11-2 and TRBJ1-5, with D possibly being TRBD1 (5 bases). V was clipped by 1 base and J by 13 bases, with 11 bases between them. The CDR3 is made up of 12 amino acids. CDR1 and CDR2 (germline): SGHAT, FQNNGV. The chain's CDR3 is CASSLVQGTQHF. The DNA for the CDR3 is TGTGCCAGCAGCTTAGTGCAGGGAACTCAGCATTTT.

The CDR3 region is CASSDSGGQETQYF. CDR3 bases: TGCGCCAGCAGTGACTCTGGCGGCCAAGAGACCCAGTACTTC. V usage is TRBV10-1 and J usage is TRBJ2-5, with D unclear. Trimming cost V 3 bases and J 1 base, with 9 bases left between them. From germline, CDR1 is WNHNN and CDR2 SYGVQD (reference sequence). CDR3 length equals 14 residues.

The genes are TRBV3-1 (or the pseudogene TRBV3-2) and TRBJ2-2; the D gene is possibly TRBD2 (6 bases). Germline CDR1 reads LGHDT; CDR2 reads YNNKEL (reference sequence). V lost 4 bases and J 4 bases, leaving 13 bases between the germline ends. The CDR3 consists of 15 residues. CDR3 nucleotides: TGTGCCAGCAGCCTGGGGGGAATGGGCACCGGGGAGCTGTTTTTT. This codes for CASSLGGMGTGELFF.

The V and J genes are TRBV5-1 and TRBJ2-1; 15 nucleotides align to TRBD2. There are 20 residues in the CDR3. J lost 2 bases, V lost 4 bases, and 13 bases had no gene match. In germline, CDR1 is SGHRS, CDR2 YFSETQ. The CDR3 protein is CASSPRPGLAGGPAYNEQFF. In DNA, the CDR3 is TGCGCCAGCAGCCCCAGACCGGGACTAGCGGGGGGTCCTGCCTACAATGAGCAGTTCTTC.

This rearrangement joins TRBV10-2 to TRBJ1-4; D possibly corresponds to TRBD1 (6 bases). This CDR3 spans 15 amino acids. The germline gives CDR1 WSHSY, CDR2 SAAADI. Trimming removed 3 bases from V and 8 bases from J, with 16 bases in between. In nucleotides, the CDR3 is TGCGCCAGCAGTGATGTCCAGGGGAGTAGCGAAAAACTGTTTTTT. This sequence encodes CASSDVQGSSEKLFF.